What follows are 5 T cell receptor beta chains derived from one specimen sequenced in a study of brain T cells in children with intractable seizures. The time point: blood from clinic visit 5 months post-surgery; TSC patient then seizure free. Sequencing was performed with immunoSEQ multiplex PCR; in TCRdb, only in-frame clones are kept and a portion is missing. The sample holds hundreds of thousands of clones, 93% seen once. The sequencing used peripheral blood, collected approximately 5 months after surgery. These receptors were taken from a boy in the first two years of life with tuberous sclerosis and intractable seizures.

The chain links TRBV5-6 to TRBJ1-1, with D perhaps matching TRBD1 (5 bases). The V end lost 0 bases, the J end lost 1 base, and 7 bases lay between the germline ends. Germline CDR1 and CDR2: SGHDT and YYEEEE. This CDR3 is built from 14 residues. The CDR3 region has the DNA TGTGCCAGCAGCTTGGCACAGGAGAACACTGAAGCTTTCTTT. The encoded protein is CASSLAQENTEAFF.

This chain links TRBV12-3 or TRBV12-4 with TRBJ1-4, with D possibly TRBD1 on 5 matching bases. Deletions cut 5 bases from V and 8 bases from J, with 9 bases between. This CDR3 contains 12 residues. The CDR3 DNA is TGTGCCAGCAGTCCCGGGACCGAAAAACTGTTTTTT. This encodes CASSPGTEKLFF.

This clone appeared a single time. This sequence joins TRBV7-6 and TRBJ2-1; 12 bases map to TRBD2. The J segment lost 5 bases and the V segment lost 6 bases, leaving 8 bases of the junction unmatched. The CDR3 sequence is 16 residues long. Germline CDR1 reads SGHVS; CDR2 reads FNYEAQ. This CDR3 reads CASRPRLAGDHNEQFF. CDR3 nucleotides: TGTGCCAGCAGGCCGCGACTAGCGGGAGATCACAATGAGCAGTTCTTC.

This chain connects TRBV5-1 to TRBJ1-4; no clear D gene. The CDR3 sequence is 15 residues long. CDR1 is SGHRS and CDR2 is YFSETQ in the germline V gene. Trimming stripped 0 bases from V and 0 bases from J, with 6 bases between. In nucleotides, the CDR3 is TGCGCCAGCAGCTTGGTAGGGTCAACTAATGAAAAACTGTTTTTT. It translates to CASSLVGSTNEKLFF.

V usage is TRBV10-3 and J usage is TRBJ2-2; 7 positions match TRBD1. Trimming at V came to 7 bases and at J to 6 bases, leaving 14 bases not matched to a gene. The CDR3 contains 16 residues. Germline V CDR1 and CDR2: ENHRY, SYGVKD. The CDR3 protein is CAITPNQRTGAGELFF. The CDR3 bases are TGTGCCATCACTCCGAATCAAAGAACAGGGGCCGGGGAGCTGTTTTTT.